This T cell receptor (beta chain) is from a study of T cells in Graves' hyperthyroidism and ophthalmopathy. Findings and caveats of the study: Prediction of ophthalmopathy progression came a median around 7.1 months pre-onset.

Trimming shortened V by 5 bases and J by 0 bases, and 11 bases separated the two germline ends. Germline V gives CDR1 SGHTA, CDR2 FQGNSA. CDR3 length: 15 residues. Amplification yielded TCR beta CDR3 regions, with RNA transcripts as the source. During a first-round RT-PCR of the TCR CDR3, the HTBI primer set was used. TCRdb re-called the multiplex PCR reads through MiXCR, storing one row per CDR3 protein. Of 490,000 or so distinct CDR3 sequences listed, approximately 23% are singletons. This clonotype was observed a few times. Its antigen is unidentified. Disease lasting under 3 months, a NOSPECS grade of at least 4, and a Clinical Activity Score of at least 3 were features of the ophthalmopathy patients. Each 10 ml fresh peripheral blood draw supplied the PBMCs.

Sample: blood. The chain couples TRBV7-2 to TRBJ1-5; D call uncertain. The TCR sequence derives from a woman aged 70-85 years with Graves' ophthalmopathy. In DNA, the CDR3 is TGTGCCAGCAGCGCGGACCTATATAGCAATCAGCCCCAGCATTTT. It codes for CASSADLYSNQPQHF.